The entry below describes one T cell receptor (beta chain). What it binds is unknown. Patients having uncontrolled infection, another autoimmune disease, pregnancy or lactation were not included. For the diagnoses, clinical symptoms, serum thyroxine and TRAb, thyroid ultrasound and orbital computed tomography were used. Amplified TCR beta CDR3 regions came from RNA transcripts. First-round RT-PCR with HTBI primers amplified the TCR CDR3 region. TCRdb reprocessed the multiplex PCR reads via MiXCR and lists one record per CDR3 protein. The sample has 650,000 to 800,000 distinct CDR3 sequences, 45% seen once. The entry originates in a study of T cells in Graves' hyperthyroidism and ophthalmopathy. Whole-study results and caveats: Most clonotypes that expanded in the thyroid above 0.001 also showed up in blood. Ophthalmopathy cases were set apart from stable hyperthyroidism by a 13 V-J model.

The ends lost 3 bases at V and 0 bases at J; junction bases unmatched: 2. This CDR3 is 15 amino acids long. Sequencing used peripheral blood or thyroid tissue (not recorded which). The chain joins TRBV12-3 or TRBV12-4 to TRBJ1-5; 7 bases fit TRBD1. The source of this sequence is an adult man with Graves' disease, either hyperthyroidism or ophthalmopathy (not recorded which). The CDR3 spells CASSLGQFSNQPQHF. The CDR3 bases are TGTGCCAGCAGTTTGGGACAGTTTAGCAATCAGCCCCAGCATTTT.